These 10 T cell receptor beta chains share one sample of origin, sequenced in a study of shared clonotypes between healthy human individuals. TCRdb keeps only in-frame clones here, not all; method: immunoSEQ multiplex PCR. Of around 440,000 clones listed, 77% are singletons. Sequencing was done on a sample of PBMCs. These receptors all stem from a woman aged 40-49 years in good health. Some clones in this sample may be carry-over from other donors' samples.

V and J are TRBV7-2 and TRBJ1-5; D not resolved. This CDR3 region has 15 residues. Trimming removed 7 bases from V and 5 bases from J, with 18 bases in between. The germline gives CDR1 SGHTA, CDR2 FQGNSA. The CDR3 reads CASTLGVQVDQPQHF. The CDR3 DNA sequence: TGTGCCAGCACCCTCGGCGTGCAGGTGGATCAGCCCCAGCATTTT.

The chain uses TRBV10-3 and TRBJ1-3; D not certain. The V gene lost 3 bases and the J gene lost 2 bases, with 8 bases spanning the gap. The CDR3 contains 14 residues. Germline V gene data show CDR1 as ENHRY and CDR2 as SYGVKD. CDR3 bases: TGTGCCATCAGTGATTTGGTAACTGGAAACACCATATATTTT. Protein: CAISDLVTGNTIYF.

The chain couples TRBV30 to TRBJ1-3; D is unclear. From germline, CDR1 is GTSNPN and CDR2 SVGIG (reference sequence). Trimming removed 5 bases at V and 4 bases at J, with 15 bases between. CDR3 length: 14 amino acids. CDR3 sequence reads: CAWGEGTTGNTIYF. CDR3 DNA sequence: TGTGCCTGGGGCGAGGGCACAACCGGAAACACCATATATTTT.

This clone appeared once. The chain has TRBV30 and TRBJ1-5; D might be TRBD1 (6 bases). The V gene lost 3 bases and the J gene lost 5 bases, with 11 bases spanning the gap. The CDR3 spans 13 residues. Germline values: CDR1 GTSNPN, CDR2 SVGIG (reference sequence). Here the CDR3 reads CAWSLNRDQPQHF. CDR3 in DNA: TGTGCCTGGAGCCTAAACAGGGATCAGCCCCAGCATTTT.

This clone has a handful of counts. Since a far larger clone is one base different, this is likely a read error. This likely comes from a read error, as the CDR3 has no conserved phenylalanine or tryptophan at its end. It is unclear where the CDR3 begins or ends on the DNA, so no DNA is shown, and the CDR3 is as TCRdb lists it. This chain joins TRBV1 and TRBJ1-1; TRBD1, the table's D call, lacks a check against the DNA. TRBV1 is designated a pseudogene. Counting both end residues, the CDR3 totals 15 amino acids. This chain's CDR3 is CTSSQEDRENTEAFL.

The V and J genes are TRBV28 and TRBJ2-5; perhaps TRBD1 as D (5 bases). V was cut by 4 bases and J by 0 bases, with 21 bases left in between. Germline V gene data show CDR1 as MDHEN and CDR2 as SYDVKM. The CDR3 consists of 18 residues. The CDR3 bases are TGTGCCAGCAGTTCGCAGGGTCACCGGGCCTTCTACCAAGAGACCCAGTACTTC. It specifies CASSSQGHRAFYQETQYF.

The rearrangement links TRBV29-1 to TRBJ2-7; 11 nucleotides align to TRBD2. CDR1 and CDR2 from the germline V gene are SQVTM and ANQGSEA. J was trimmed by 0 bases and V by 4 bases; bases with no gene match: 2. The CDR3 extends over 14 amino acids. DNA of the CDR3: TGCAGCGTTGGACTAGCGGGAAACTCCTACGAGCAGTACTTC. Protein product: CSVGLAGNSYEQYF.

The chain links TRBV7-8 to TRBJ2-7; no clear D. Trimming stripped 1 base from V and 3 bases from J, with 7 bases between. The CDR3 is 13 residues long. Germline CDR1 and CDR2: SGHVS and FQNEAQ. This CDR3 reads CASSLVAFYEQYF. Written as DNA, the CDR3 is TGTGCCAGCAGCTTAGTTGCTTTCTACGAGCAGTACTTC.

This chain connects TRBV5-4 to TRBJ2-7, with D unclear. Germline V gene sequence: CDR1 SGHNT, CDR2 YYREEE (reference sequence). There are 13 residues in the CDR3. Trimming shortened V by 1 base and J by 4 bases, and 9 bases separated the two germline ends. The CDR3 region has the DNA TGTGCCAGCAGCTTGAATCCAGAGTACGAGCAGTACTTC. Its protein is CASSLNPEYEQYF.

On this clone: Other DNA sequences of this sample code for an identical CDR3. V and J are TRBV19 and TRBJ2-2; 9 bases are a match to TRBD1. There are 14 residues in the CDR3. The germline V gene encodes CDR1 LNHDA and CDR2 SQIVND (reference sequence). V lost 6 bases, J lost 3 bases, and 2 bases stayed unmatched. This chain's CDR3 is CASSGQGYTGELFF. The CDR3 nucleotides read TGTGCCAGTAGCGGACAGGGGTACACCGGGGAGCTGTTTTTT.